Each of the 15 T cell receptor beta chains below was sequenced from the same sample in a study of T cell repertoires in aging, cancer and after chemotherapy. Rearranged V-D-J TRB sequences were amplified with a mixed TRB-A/B primer pool. Via MiXCR, TCRdb re-called the multiplex PCR reads, giving one row per CDR3 protein. The repertoire holds some 1,200 distinct CDR3 sequences, 20% to 30% seen once, with around 79% in the top ten. The template was genomic DNA from peripheral blood, not RNA. Input material: blood. These receptors came from a human donor with a blood cancer.

The V call is TRBV12-3 or TRBV12-4, the J call TRBJ2-1; the D is unclear. The length of the CDR3 is 15 residues. The V and J ends lost 3 bases and 9 bases respectively, with 18 bases between them. CDR3 in DNA: TGTGCCAGCAGTTTCGGGCAGGTTGGGGATACTGAGCAGTTCTTC. The encoded protein is CASSFGQVGDTEQFF.

This clonotype was detected a few times. The chain has TRBV20-1 and TRBJ1-2; no clear D. V dropped 1 base and J dropped 2 bases, with 5 bases sitting between them. CDR1 is DFQATT and CDR2 is SNEGSKA in the germline V gene (reference sequence). The CDR3 consists of 12 residues. The CDR3 DNA follows: TGCAGTGCTAGAGGGCGGAACTATGGCTACACCTTC. Its translation is CSARGRNYGYTF.

The chain combines TRBV19 with TRBJ1-4; no firm D call. The V gene lost 7 bases and the J gene lost 8 bases, with 17 bases spanning the gap. Germline V gene data show CDR1 as LNHDA and CDR2 as SQIVND (reference sequence). The CDR3 has 14 amino acids. The CDR3 is CASISGAGGEKLFF. DNA for the CDR3: TGTGCCAGTATCTCAGGAGCGGGTGGGGAAAAACTGTTTTTT. The full variable domain, with the rest looked up from reference TRBV19 and TRBJ1-4, is DGGITQSPKYLFRKEGQNVTLSCEQNLNHDAMYWYRQDPGQGLRLIYYSQIVNDFQKGDIAEGYSVSREKKESFPLTVTSAQKNPTAFYLCASISGAGGEKLFFGSGTQLSVL.

This sequence joins TRBV5-1 and TRBJ1-2; D gene ambiguous. V was shortened by 3 bases and J by 0 bases, with 12 bases between the two germline ends. Per germline, CDR1 SGHRS and CDR2 YFSETQ. The CDR3 runs to 15 residues. CDR3 sequence reads: CASSYADGPNYGYTF. CDR3 nucleotide sequence: TGCGCCAGCAGCTATGCGGACGGACCTAACTATGGCTACACCTTC.

This rearrangement joins TRBV5-1 to TRBJ2-2; D not certain. The CDR3 has 13 residues. Per germline, CDR1 SGHRS and CDR2 YFSETQ. Trimming removed 0 bases at V and 6 bases at J, with 6 bases between. The CDR3 DNA reads as TGCGCCAGCAGCTTGGACAGTCCCGGGGAGCTGTTTTTT. It specifies CASSLDSPGELFF.

This clonotype qualifies as medium-sized (0.01 to 0.1%). The rearrangement uses TRBV6-2 or TRBV6-3 and TRBJ2-2; a weak D match, TRBD2 (6 bases). Germline CDR1 reads MNHEY; CDR2 reads SVGEGT. CDR3 length: 13 amino acids. V lost 3 bases and J 7 bases, leaving 9 bases between the germline ends. CDR3 residues: CASSYRLGGELFF. In nucleotides, the CDR3 is TGTGCCAGCAGTTATAGACTAGGCGGGGAGCTGTTTTTT.

J is TRBJ2-7 and V is TRBV13; 9 bases align to TRBD2. Germline CDR1 is PRHDT and CDR2 is FYEKMQ (reference sequence). The CDR3 length is 13 residues. V gave up 5 bases and J gave up 9 bases; unmatched junction bases: 8. CDR3 sequence reads: CASSQGGGRVQYF. CDR3 bases: TGTGCCAGCAGCCAAGGGGGCGGGAGGGTGCAGTACTTC.

Of note for this clonotype: The junction shows a germline mismatch at one end, possibly a read error. This sequence joins TRBV13 and TRBJ1-4; 8 bases fit TRBD1. The CDR3 length is 14 residues. CDR1 is PRHDT, CDR2 FYEKMQ, per germline (reference sequence). The CDR3 nucleotides are TGCGCCAGCAGCTTTTGGACAGGGAATGAAAAACTGTTTTTT. Translating it yields CASSFWTGNEKLFF.

This clonotype was counted a few times. The chain combines TRBV6-4 with TRBJ1-6; 8 positions agree with TRBD1. J lost 10 bases, V lost 11 bases, and 16 bases had no gene match. Per the germline V gene, CDR1 is MRHNA and CDR2 is SNTAGT. The CDR3 has 15 residues. CDR3 DNA: TGTGCCCCAGCATGGCGAGACAGGGGAGGGTCACCCCTCCACTTT. Translated, it gives CAPAWRDRGGSPLHF.

The chain joins TRBV29-1 to TRBJ2-1; 15 bases are a match to TRBD2. V gave up 3 bases and J gave up 8 bases; unmatched junction bases: 8. The CDR3 consists of 16 residues. Germline CDR1 is SQVTM and CDR2 is ANQGSEA. CDR3 protein: CSVEGLAGGQRYEQFF. CDR3 DNA sequence: TGCAGCGTTGAGGGACTAGCGGGAGGTCAACGGTATGAGCAGTTCTTC.

V is TRBV30 and J is TRBJ2-5; possibly TRBD2 for D (7 bases). Trimming stripped 1 base from V and 3 bases from J, with 12 bases between. The CDR3 is 14 amino acids. Germline-derived CDR1 and CDR2 are GTSNPN and SVGIG (reference sequence). For the CDR3, the DNA is TGTGCCTGGAGTGGGGAGGGGGGAAAAGAGACCCAGTACTTC. Protein product: CAWSGEGGKETQYF.

This clonotype is medium-sized within its sample. The chain uses TRBV15 and TRBJ1-4, with D tentatively TRBD1 (6 bases). Germline V gives CDR1 LNHNV, CDR2 YYDKDF (reference sequence). The germline V and J ends were trimmed by 3 bases and 7 bases, with 15 bases remaining between them. The CDR3 is 15 amino acids. The CDR3 reads CATSRDGQGREKLFF. The CDR3 nucleotides read TGTGCCACCAGCAGGGATGGGCAGGGGCGTGAAAAACTGTTTTTT.

With regard to this clonotype: A much larger clone differs from this one at a single base, so this may be a read error. The chain joins TRBV5-4 to TRBJ2-3, with 15 nucleotides matching TRBD2. Germline V gene data show CDR1 as SGHNT and CDR2 as YYREEE (reference sequence). J lost 8 bases, V lost 3 bases, and 10 bases had no gene match. The CDR3 has 17 amino acids. The CDR3 nucleotides are TGTGCCAGCAGCTACGGGACTAGCGGGGGGCTTCCGGGTACGCAGTATTTT. Its translation: CASSYGTSGGLPGTQYF.

Only a few counts were recorded for this clonotype. The genes are TRBV7-2 and TRBJ1-2, with TRBD1 matching over 9 bases. From germline, CDR1 is SGHTA and CDR2 FQGNSA. The CDR3 covers 15 residues. The trim removed 4 bases at V and 6 bases at J, leaving 9 bases unmatched. This CDR3 reads CASSSPRDRVHGYTF. DNA for the CDR3: TGTGCCAGCAGCTCCCCCCGGGACAGGGTGCATGGCTACACCTTC.

The chain employs TRBV12-3 or TRBV12-4 and TRBJ1-6, with D possibly TRBD1 on 5 matching bases. The V end lost 4 bases, the J end lost 9 bases, and 10 bases lay between the germline ends. The CDR3 is 13 residues long. CDR3 region: CASSSQGSSPLHF. The CDR3 coding sequence is TGTGCCAGCAGTTCTCAGGGTAGTTCACCCCTCCACTTT.